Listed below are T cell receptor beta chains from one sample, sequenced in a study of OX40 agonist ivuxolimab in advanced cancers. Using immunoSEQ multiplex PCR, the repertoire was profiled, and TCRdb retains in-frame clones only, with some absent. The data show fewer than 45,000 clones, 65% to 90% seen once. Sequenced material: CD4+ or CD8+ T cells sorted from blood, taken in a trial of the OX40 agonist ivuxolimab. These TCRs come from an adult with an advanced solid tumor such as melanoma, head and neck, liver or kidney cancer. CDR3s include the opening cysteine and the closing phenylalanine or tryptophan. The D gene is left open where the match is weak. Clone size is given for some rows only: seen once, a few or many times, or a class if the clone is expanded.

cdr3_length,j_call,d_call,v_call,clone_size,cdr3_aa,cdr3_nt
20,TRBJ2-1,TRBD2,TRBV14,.,CASSHPQGLAGDSSYNEQFF,TGTGCCAGCAGCCACCCCCAGGGGCTAGCGGGAGACAGCTCCTACAATGAGCAGTTCTTC
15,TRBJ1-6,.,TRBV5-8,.,CASSLDVRTNSPLHF,TGTGCCAGCAGCTTGGACGTCCGGACAAATTCACCCCTCCACTTT
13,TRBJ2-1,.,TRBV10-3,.,CAISEAGDNEQFF,TGTGCCATCAGTGAGGCAGGGGACAATGAGCAGTTCTTC
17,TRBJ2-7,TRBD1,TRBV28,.,CASSPSGGTGVPYEQYF,TGTGCCAGCAGTCCATCCGGTGGGACAGGGGTTCCCTACGAGCAGTACTTC
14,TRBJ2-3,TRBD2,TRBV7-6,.,CASSFPGRGISQYF,TGTGCCAGCAGCTTCCCCGGGAGGGGGATTTCTCAGTATTTT
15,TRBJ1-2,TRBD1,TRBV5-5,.,CASSFGPNRGDGYTF,TGTGCCAGCAGCTTCGGACCGAACAGGGGTGATGGCTACACCTTC
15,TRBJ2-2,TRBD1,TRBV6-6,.,CASSWDRRNTGELFF,TGTGCCAGCAGCTGGGACAGAAGGAACACCGGGGAGCTGTTTTTT
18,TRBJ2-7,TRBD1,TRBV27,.,CASSSRRQGPRSSYEQYF,TGTGCCAGCAGTTCTCGTCGACAGGGCCCCCGAAGCTCCTACGAGCAGTACTTC
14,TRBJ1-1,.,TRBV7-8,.,CASSLGRQMTEAFF,TGTGCCAGCAGCTTAGGGCGGCAAATGACAGAAGCTTTCTTT
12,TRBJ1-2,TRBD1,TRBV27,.,CASSGQGYGYTF,TGTGCCAGCAGTGGACAGGGCTATGGCTACACCTTC
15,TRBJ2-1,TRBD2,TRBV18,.,CASSAGLADYNEQFF,TGTGCCAGCTCAGCCGGACTAGCGGACTACAATGAGCAGTTCTTC
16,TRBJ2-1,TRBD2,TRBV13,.,CASSLPPTSGRSVQFF,TGTGCCAGCAGCTTGCCCCCGACTAGCGGGAGATCGGTTCAGTTCTTC
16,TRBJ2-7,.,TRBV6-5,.,CASSYSSGAQSYEQYF,TGTGCCAGCAGTTACTCCTCCGGGGCACAGTCCTACGAGCAGTACTTC
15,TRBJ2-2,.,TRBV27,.,CASSLPGGGTGELFF,TGTGCCAGCAGTTTACCAGGGGGGGGCACCGGGGAGCTGTTTTTT
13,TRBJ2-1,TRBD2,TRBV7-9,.,CASKRGDYNEQFF,TGTGCCAGCAAGCGGGGGGACTACAATGAGCAGTTCTTC
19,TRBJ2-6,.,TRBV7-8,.,CASSPKSAGDSSGANVLTF,TGTGCCAGCAGCCCCAAGTCGGCAGGCGATAGCTCTGGGGCCAACGTCCTGACTTTC
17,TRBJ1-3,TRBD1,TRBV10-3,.,CAITPTITGASGNTIYF,TGTGCCATCACTCCGACCATTACAGGGGCTAGTGGAAACACCATATATTTT
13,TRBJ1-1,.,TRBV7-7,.,CASSLGPYTEAFF,TGTGCTAGCAGCTTGGGGCCCTACACTGAAGCTTTCTTT
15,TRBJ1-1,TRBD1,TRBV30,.,CAWRGTENMNTEAFF,TGTGCCTGGAGAGGGACAGAAAACATGAACACTGAAGCTTTCTTT
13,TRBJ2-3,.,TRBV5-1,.,CASTHRSPDTQYF,TGCGCCAGCACCCACAGGTCCCCAGATACGCAGTATTTT
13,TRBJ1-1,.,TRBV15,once,CATSKEVDTEAFF,TGTGCCACCAGCAAAGAGGTGGACACTGAAGCTTTCTTT
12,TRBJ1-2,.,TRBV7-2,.,CASSLQNYGYTF,TGTGCCAGCAGCTTACAAAACTATGGCTACACCTTC
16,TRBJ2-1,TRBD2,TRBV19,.,CASSILAGVWAHEQFF,TGTGCCAGTAGTATACTAGCGGGAGTTTGGGCCCATGAGCAGTTCTTC
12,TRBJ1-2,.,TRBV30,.,CAWTQGGYGYTF,TGTGCCTGGACGCAGGGAGGGTATGGCTACACCTTC
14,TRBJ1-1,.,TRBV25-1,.,CASSEGSWNTEAFF,TGTGCCAGCAGTGAGGGCAGTTGGAACACTGAAGCTTTCTTT
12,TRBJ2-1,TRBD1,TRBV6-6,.,CASSGTGTEQFF,TGTGCCAGCAGTGGGACAGGGACTGAGCAGTTCTTC
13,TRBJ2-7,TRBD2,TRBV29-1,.,CSVASGGSYEQYF,TGCAGCGTTGCTAGCGGGGGTTCCTACGAGCAGTACTTC
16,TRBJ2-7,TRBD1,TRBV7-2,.,CASSFQGQAPSYEQYF,TGTGCCAGCAGCTTCCAGGGACAGGCCCCCTCCTACGAGCAGTACTTC
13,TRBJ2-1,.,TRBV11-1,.,CASSPPGGWEQFF,TGTGCCAGCAGCCCGCCCGGGGGTTGGGAGCAGTTCTTC
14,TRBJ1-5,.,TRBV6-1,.,CASCMRGFGQPQHF,TGTGCCAGCTGTATGAGGGGGTTCGGTCAGCCCCAGCATTTT
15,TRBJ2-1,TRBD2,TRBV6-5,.,CASSYSLAVNNEQFF,TGTGCCAGCAGTTATTCGCTAGCGGTTAACAATGAGCAGTTCTTC
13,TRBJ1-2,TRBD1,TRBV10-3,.,CAIMETGTYGYTF,TGTGCCATCATGGAGACAGGGACATACGGCTACACCTTC
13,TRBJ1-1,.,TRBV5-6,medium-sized,CASSFPTNTEAFF,TGTGCCAGCAGCTTCCCGACGAACACTGAAGCTTTCTTT
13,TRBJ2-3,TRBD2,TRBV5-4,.,CASSQTSEDTQYF,TGTGCCAGCAGCCAGACTAGCGAGGATACGCAGTATTTT
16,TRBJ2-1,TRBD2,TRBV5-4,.,CASSVNSGLRRDEQFF,TGTGCCAGCAGCGTTAATAGCGGGCTGAGAAGGGATGAGCAGTTCTTC
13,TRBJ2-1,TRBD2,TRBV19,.,CASSITSGVEQFF,TGTGCCAGTAGTATCACTAGCGGCGTGGAGCAGTTCTTC
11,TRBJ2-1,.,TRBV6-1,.,CASADYNEQFF,TGTGCCAGTGCGGACTACAATGAGCAGTTCTTC
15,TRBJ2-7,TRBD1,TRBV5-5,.,CASSLLSQGAVVQYF,TGTGCCAGCTCCCTCCTCTCCCAGGGGGCTGTCGTGCAGTACTTC
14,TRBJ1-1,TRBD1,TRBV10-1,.,CASSRDSQIAEAFF,TGCGCCAGCAGCAGGGACAGTCAGATCGCTGAAGCTTTCTTT
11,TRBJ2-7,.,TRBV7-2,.,CASSFLDEQYF,TGTGCCAGCAGCTTTCTGGACGAGCAGTACTTC
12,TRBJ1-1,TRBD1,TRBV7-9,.,CAGSQGNTEAFF,TGTGCCGGATCACAGGGGAATACTGAAGCTTTCTTT
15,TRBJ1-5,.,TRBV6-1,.,CASSENLQRMTPQHF,TGTGCCAGCAGTGAAAATCTGCAGAGAATGACGCCCCAGCATTTT
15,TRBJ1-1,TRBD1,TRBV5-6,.,CASSTTGGRATEAFF,TGTGCCAGCAGCACGACAGGGGGGAGGGCCACTGAAGCTTTCTTT
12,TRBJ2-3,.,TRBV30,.,CAWSPGADTQYF,TGTGCCTGGAGTCCAGGGGCAGATACGCAGTATTTT
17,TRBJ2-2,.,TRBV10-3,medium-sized,CAISERGLSFGTGELFF,TGTGCCATCAGTGAAAGGGGTCTCTCCTTTGGGACCGGGGAGCTGTTTTTT
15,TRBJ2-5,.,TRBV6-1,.,CASSEFFLIQETQYF,TGTGCCAGCAGTGAGTTCTTTCTGATCCAAGAGACCCAGTACTTC
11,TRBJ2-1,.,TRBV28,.,CASSYYNEQFF,TGTGCCAGCAGTTACTACAATGAGCAGTTCTTC
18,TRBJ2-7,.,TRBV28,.,CASSLTHPFFVRDYEQYF,TGTGCCAGCAGTTTGACCCACCCGTTCTTTGTTAGGGACTACGAGCAGTACTTC
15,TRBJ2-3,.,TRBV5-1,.,CASSLGNGATDTQYF,TGCGCCAGCAGCTTGGGTAATGGGGCCACAGATACGCAGTATTTT
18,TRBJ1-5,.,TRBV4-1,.,CASSQGVTDINSNQPQHF,TGCGCCAGCAGCCAAGGAGTCACCGACATTAATAGCAATCAGCCCCAGCATTTT
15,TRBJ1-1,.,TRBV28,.,CASSFSGVMNTEAFF,TGTGCCAGCAGTTTCTCCGGGGTTATGAACACTGAAGCTTTCTTT
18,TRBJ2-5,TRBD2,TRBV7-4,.,CASIQKGGRREGRRTQYF,TGTGCCAGCATCCAGAAGGGCGGACGGCGGGAGGGCCGCCGGACCCAGTACTTC
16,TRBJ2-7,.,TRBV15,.,CATSRGGASGVYEQYF,TGTGCCACCAGCAGAGGGGGGGCTTCTGGCGTCTACGAGCAGTACTTC
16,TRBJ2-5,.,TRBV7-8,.,CASSLAVGSPQETQYF,TGTGCCAGCAGCTTAGCGGTGGGAAGTCCGCAAGAGACCCAGTACTTC